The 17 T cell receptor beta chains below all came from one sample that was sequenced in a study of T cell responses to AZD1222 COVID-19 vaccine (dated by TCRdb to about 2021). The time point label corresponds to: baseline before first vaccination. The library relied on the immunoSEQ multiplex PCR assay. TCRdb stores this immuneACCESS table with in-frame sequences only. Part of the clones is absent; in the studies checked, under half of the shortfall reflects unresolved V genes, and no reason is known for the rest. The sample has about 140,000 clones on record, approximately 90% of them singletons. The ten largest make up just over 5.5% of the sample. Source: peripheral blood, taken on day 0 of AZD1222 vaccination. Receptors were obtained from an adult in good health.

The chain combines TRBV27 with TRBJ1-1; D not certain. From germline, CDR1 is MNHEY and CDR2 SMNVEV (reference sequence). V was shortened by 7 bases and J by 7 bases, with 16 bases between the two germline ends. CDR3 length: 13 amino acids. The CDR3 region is CASISRPGGEAFF. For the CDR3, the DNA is TGTGCCAGCATTAGTCGCCCTGGCGGTGAAGCTTTCTTT.

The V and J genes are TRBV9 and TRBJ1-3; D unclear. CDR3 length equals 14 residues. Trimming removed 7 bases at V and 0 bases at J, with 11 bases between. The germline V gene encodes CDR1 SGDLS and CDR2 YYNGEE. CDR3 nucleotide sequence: TGTGCCAGCGGGCGGGAGGGCTCTGGAAACACCATATATTTT. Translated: CASGREGSGNTIYF.

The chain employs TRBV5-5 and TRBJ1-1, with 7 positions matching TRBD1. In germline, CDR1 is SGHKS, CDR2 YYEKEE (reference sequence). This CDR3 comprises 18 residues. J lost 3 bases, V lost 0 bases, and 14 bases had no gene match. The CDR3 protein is CASSLVQGVSRRHTEAFF. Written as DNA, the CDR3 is TGTGCCAGCAGCTTGGTCCAGGGGGTGTCAAGGCGGCACACTGAAGCTTTCTTT.

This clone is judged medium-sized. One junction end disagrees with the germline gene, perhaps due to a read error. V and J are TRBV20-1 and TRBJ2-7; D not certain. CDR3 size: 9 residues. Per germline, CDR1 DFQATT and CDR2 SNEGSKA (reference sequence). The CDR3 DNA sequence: TGCAGTGCTAGTGACGTTGGGGACTTC. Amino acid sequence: CSASDVGDF.

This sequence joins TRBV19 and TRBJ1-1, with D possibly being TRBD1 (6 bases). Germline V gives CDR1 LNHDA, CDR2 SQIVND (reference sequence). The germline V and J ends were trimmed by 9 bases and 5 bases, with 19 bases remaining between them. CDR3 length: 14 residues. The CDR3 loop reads CASQNTGRGTEAFF. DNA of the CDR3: TGTGCCAGCCAAAATACAGGGCGAGGAACTGAAGCTTTCTTT.

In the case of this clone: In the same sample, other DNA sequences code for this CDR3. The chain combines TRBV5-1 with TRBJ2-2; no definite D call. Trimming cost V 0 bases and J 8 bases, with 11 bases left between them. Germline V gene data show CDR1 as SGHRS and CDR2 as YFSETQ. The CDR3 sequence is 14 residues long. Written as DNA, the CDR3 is TGCGCCAGCAGCTTGGAGAGGATTCCGGGGGAGCTGTTTTTT. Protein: CASSLERIPGELFF.

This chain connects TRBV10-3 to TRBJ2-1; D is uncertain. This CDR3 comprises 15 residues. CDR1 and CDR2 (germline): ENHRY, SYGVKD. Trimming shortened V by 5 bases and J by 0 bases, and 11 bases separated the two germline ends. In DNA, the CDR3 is TGTGCCATCAGTTTCCAGACGGTCTCCTACAATGAGCAGTTCTTC. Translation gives CAISFQTVSYNEQFF.

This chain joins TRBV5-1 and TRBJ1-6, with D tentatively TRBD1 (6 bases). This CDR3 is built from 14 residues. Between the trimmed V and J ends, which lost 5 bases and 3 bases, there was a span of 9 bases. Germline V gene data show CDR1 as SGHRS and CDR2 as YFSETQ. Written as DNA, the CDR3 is TGCGCCAGCAGAGGGGGGAACTATAATTCACCCCTCCACTTT. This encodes CASRGGNYNSPLHF.

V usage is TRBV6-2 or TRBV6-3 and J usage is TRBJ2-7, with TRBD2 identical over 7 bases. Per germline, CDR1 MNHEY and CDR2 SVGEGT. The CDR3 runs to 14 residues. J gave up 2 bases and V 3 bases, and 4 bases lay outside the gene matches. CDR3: CASSYGAGPYEQYF. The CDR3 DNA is TGTGCCAGCAGTTATGGAGCGGGACCCTACGAGCAGTACTTC.

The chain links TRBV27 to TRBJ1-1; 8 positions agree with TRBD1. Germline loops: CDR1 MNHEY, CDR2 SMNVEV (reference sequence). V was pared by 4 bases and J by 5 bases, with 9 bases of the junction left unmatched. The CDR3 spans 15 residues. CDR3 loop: CASSSYGQGGTEAFF. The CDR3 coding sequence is TGTGCCAGCAGTTCATACGGACAGGGTGGGACTGAAGCTTTCTTT.

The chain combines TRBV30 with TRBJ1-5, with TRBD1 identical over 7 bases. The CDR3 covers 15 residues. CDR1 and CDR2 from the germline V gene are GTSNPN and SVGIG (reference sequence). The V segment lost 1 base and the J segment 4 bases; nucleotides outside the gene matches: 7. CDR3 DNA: TGTGCCTGGAGTGGGGGGGGACAGAATAATCAGCCCCAGCATTTT. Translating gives CAWSGGGQNNQPQHF.

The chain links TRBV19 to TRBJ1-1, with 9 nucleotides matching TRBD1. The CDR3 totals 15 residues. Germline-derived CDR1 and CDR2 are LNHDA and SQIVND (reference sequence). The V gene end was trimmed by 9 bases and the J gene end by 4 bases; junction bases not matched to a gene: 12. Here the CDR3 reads CASLSTGGAGTEAFF. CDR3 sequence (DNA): TGTGCCAGCCTCAGCACAGGGGGCGCGGGCACTGAAGCTTTCTTT. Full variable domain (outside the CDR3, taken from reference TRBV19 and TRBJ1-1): DGGITQSPKYLFRKEGQNVTLSCEQNLNHDAMYWYRQDPGQGLRLIYYSQIVNDFQKGDIAEGYSVSREKKESFPLTVTSAQKNPTAFYLCASLSTGGAGTEAFFGQGTRLTVV.

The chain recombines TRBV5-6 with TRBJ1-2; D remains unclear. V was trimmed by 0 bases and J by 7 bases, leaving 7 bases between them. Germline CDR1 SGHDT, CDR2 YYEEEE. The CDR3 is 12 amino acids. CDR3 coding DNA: TGTGCCAGCAGCTTGGCCGCCGGTGGCTACACCTTC. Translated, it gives CASSLAAGGYTF.

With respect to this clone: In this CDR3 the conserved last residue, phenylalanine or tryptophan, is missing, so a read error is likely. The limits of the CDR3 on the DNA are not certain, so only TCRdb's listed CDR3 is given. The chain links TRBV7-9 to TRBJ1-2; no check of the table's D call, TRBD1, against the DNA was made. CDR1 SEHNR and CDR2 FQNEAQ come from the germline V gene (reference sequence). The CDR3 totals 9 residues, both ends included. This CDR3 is CASSPDRAV.

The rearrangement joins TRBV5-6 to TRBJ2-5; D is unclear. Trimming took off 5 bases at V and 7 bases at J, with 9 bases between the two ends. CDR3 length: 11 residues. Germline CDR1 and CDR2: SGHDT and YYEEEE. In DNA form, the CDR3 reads TGTGCCAGCAGAAGGGAAGGGACCCAGTACTTC. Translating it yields CASRREGTQYF.

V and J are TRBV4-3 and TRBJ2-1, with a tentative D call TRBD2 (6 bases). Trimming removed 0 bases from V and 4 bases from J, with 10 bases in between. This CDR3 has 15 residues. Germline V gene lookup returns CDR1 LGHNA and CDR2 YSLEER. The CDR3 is CASSQEGGAYNEQFF. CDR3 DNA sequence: TGCGCCAGCAGCCAAGAGGGCGGGGCTTACAATGAGCAGTTCTTC.

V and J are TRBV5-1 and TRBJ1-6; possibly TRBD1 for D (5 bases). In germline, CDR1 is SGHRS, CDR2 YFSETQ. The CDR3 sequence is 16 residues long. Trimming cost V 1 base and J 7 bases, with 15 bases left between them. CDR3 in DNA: TGCGCCAGCAGCTTGATGGGTCGCAGGGAAAATTCACCCCTCCACTTT. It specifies CASSLMGRRENSPLHF.